The 21 T cell receptor beta chains below were found in one sample sequenced in a study of shared clonotypes between healthy human individuals. Sequencing was performed with immunoSEQ multiplex PCR; in TCRdb, only in-frame clones are kept and a portion is missing. The sample has 2 million to 2.5 million clones; 90% to 95% are singletons. The sample comprised naive CD4+ T cells from PBMCs. Documented subset: CD45RA+ positively selected. Receptor source: a man younger than 30 in good health. Some clones in this sample may be carry-over from other donors' samples.

The V call is TRBV5-4, the J call TRBJ2-1, with D possibly being TRBD1 or TRBD2 (5 bases each). Trimming cost V 0 bases and J 2 bases, with 6 bases left between them. Per germline, CDR1 SGHNT and CDR2 YYREEE (reference sequence). This CDR3 is 14 amino acids long. The CDR3: CASSLGDPYNEQFF. CDR3 sequence (DNA): TGTGCCAGCAGCTTGGGGGACCCCTACAATGAGCAGTTCTTC.

The V gene is TRBV28, the J gene TRBJ2-1, with TRBD2 matching over 14 bases. The CDR3 is made up of 15 amino acids. Unmatched junction bases numbered 3, after V lost 5 bases and J lost 6 bases. The V gene's germline CDR1 is MDHEN and CDR2 SYDVKM. The CDR3 region has the DNA TGTGCCAGCAGTAAGGGACTAGCGGGAGTCAATGAGCAGTTCTTC. This encodes CASSKGLAGVNEQFF.

The chain uses TRBV6-1 and TRBJ1-1, with D hard to call. Germline V gives CDR1 MNHNS, CDR2 SASEGT. V was shortened by 7 bases and J by 8 bases, with 14 bases between the two germline ends. This CDR3 has 12 residues. CDR3 in DNA: TGTGCCAGCACCCACTCGTTGATAGAAGCTTTCTTT. Residues: CASTHSLIEAFF.

The J gene is TRBJ2-5, the V gene TRBV7-8; TRBD1 matches at 7 bases. This CDR3 comprises 18 residues. V lost 1 base and J lost 5; bases outside the gene matches: 16. Germline CDR1 is SGHVS and CDR2 is FQNEAQ. CDR3 sequence reads: CASSLGVITDRRSETQYF. The CDR3, as DNA: TGTGCCAGCAGCTTAGGAGTGATTACGGACAGGAGGAGTGAGACCCAGTACTTC.

J is TRBJ2-5 and V is TRBV30; no clear D gene. Gene TRBJ2-7 matches the end of the DNA better, so the J call may be wrong. The CDR3 loop spans 11 amino acids. Germline lookup yields CDR1 GTSNPN and CDR2 SVGIG (reference sequence). The CDR3 bases are TGTGCCTGGAGTGCTTTCTACGAGCAGTACTTC. It codes for CAWSAFYEQYF.

This clone was observed once. This chain connects TRBV15 to TRBJ1-2; TRBD1 matches at 9 bases. V lost 0 bases and J lost 6; bases outside the gene matches: 5. The CDR3 is 15 amino acids. Germline CDR1 is LNHNV and CDR2 is YYDKDF (reference sequence). CDR3: CATSRDRQGGHGYTF. CDR3 nucleotides: TGTGCCACCAGCAGAGATAGACAGGGGGGACATGGCTACACCTTC.

The chain has TRBV19 and TRBJ2-2; D call uncertain. CDR1 is LNHDA, CDR2 SQIVND, per germline (reference sequence). The CDR3 spans 13 residues. The V end lost 5 bases, the J end lost 8 bases, and 12 bases lay between the germline ends. The CDR3 protein is CASSVVNRGELFF. The CDR3 coding sequence is TGTGCCAGTAGTGTTGTAAATCGGGGGGAGCTGTTTTTT.

The genes are TRBV13 and TRBJ1-2; a weak D match, TRBD1 (6 bases). Per germline, CDR1 PRHDT and CDR2 FYEKMQ (reference sequence). The CDR3 sequence is 15 residues long. V lost 4 bases, J lost 6 bases, and 18 bases lay in between. DNA of the CDR3: TGTGCCAGCAGCTCTCACGGGGGGCCTGGGGATGGCTACACCTTC. Protein sequence: CASSSHGGPGDGYTF.

This chain joins TRBV7-8 and TRBJ1-1, with D maybe TRBD1 (6 bases). V was pared by 5 bases and J by 4 bases, with 23 bases between. Germline-derived CDR1 and CDR2 are SGHVS and FQNEAQ. The CDR3 extends over 17 amino acids. CDR3 protein: CASSRRRSQGLSTEAFF. The DNA for the CDR3 is TGTGCCAGCAGCCGCAGGAGGTCCCAGGGGTTGAGCACTGAAGCTTTCTTT.

The V and J genes are TRBV6-5 and TRBJ2-5, with 7 bases fitting TRBD2. The CDR3 loop spans 15 amino acids. Germline trimming cut 0 bases from V and 4 bases from J; bases unmatched to any gene: 5. Germline values: CDR1 MNHEY, CDR2 SVGAGI. In DNA form, the CDR3 reads TGTGCCAGCAGTTACTCGCGGGGGTTGGCAGAGACCCAGTACTTC. Translating it yields CASSYSRGLAETQYF.

V gene TRBV5-1 combines with J gene TRBJ2-1; 10 bases line up with TRBD2. Germline V CDR1 and CDR2: SGHRS, YFSETQ. The V segment lost 0 bases and the J segment 10 bases; nucleotides outside the gene matches: 10. This CDR3 comprises 16 residues. CDR3 bases: TGCGCCAGCAGCTTGGCCCCCAGCGGGAGGGTCGGAGAGCAGTTCTTC. Its translation is CASSLAPSGRVGEQFF.

The chain links TRBV7-2 to TRBJ2-1, with TRBD2 matching over 7 bases. With 2 bases clipped from V and 3 bases from J, the junction kept 10 bases outside the gene matches. Germline values: CDR1 SGHTA, CDR2 FQGNSA. The CDR3 contains 17 residues. CDR3 sequence: CASSLFGSGNNYNEQFF. DNA of the CDR3: TGTGCCAGCAGCTTATTCGGGAGCGGGAACAACTACAATGAGCAGTTCTTC. The whole variable domain, remainder taken from reference TRBV7-2 and TRBJ2-1, is GAGVSQSPSNKVTEKGKDVELRCDPISGHTALYWYRQSLGQGLEFLIYFQGNSAPDKSGLPSDRFSAERTGGSVSTLTIQRTQQEDSAVYLCASSLFGSGNNYNEQFFGPGTRLTVL.

The chain uses TRBV7-9 and TRBJ2-2, with 9 bases identical to TRBD2. Germline V gene sequence: CDR1 SEHNR, CDR2 FQNEAQ (reference sequence). The CDR3 extends over 17 amino acids. With V trimmed by 1 base and J by 6 bases, 9 bases remained unmatched. CDR3 sequence reads: CASSLVKGSGSPGELFF. DNA of the CDR3: TGTGCCAGCAGCTTAGTAAAGGGTAGCGGGAGCCCCGGGGAGCTGTTTTTT.

J is TRBJ1-3 and V is TRBV28; D gene uncertain. The CDR3 loop spans 13 amino acids. V shed 5 bases and J shed 0 bases, with 5 bases lying between them. Germline loops: CDR1 MDHEN, CDR2 SYDVKM. The DNA of the CDR3 is TGTGCCAGCAGTAGTAGCTCTGGAAACACCATATATTTT. It translates to CASSSSSGNTIYF.

The rearrangement links TRBV4-2 to TRBJ2-7, with TRBD2 matching 8 bases. V dropped 2 bases and J dropped 1; count of bases not matched to a gene: 7. The CDR3 spans 16 residues. Germline-derived CDR1 and CDR2 are LGHNA and YNFKEQ. Written as DNA, the CDR3 is TGTGCCAGCAGCCAAAAGACCGGGACTAGTTCCTACGAGCAGTACTTC. This encodes CASSQKTGTSSYEQYF.

This clone has only one observation. The chain is built from TRBV29-1 and TRBJ2-1; possibly TRBD1 or TRBD2 for D (5 bases each). Looked up from germline, CDR1 is SQVTM and CDR2 is ANQGSEA. The CDR3 extends over 16 amino acids. The germline V and J ends were trimmed by 0 bases and 4 bases, with 16 bases remaining between them. Written as DNA, the CDR3 is TGCAGCGTTGAAGATGGGAGAGGGGCTTTTTACAATGAGCAGTTCTTC. This encodes CSVEDGRGAFYNEQFF.

V and J are TRBV7-8 and TRBJ1-1, with a possible D match to TRBD1 (5 bases). Trimming shortened V by 5 bases and J by 0 bases, and 13 bases separated the two germline ends. This CDR3 comprises 15 residues. CDR1 is SGHVS and CDR2 is FQNEAQ in the germline V gene. CDR3 region: CASSPRAGLNTEAFF. DNA for the CDR3: TGTGCCAGCAGCCCCAGGGCAGGGCTGAACACTGAAGCTTTCTTT.

This chain uses TRBV5-6 with TRBJ2-1; 9 bases are a match to TRBD2. Per the germline V gene, CDR1 is SGHDT and CDR2 is YYEEEE. This CDR3 has 17 residues. V was clipped by 0 bases and J by 1 base; unmatched bases: 5. CDR3 in DNA: TGTGCCAGCAGCTTGGAGACTAGCGGCAAGTCCTACAATGAGCAGTTCTTC. Translated, it gives CASSLETSGKSYNEQFF.

The chain combines TRBV7-3 with TRBJ2-2; D is undetermined. The germline V gene has CDR1 SGHTA and CDR2 FQGTGA. This CDR3 spans 11 amino acids. V was clipped by 2 bases and J by 8 bases, with 3 bases between them. Here the CDR3 reads CASSLEGELFF. DNA for the CDR3: TGTGCCAGCAGCTTAGAGGGGGAGCTGTTTTTT. Together with reference TRBV7-3 and TRBJ2-2, the CDR3 gives the full variable domain: GAGVSQTPSNKVTEKGKYVELRCDPISGHTALYWYRQSLGQGPEFLIYFQGTGAADDSGLPNDRFFAVRPEGSVSTLKIQRTERGDSAVYLCASSLEGELFFGEGSRLTVL.

As to this clone: This CDR3 is also generated by other DNA sequences in the sample. The V gene is TRBV30, the J gene TRBJ1-4, with D tentatively TRBD1 (6 bases). This CDR3 has 13 residues. V lost 2 bases to trimming and J lost 5 bases, with 9 bases between them. CDR1 GTSNPN and CDR2 SVGIG come from the germline V gene (reference sequence). The CDR3 region is CAWSPDRNEKLFF. The CDR3 DNA sequence: TGTGCCTGGAGTCCCGACAGGAATGAAAAACTGTTTTTT. Using reference TRBV30 and TRBJ1-4 for the parts outside the CDR3, the full variable domain is SQTIHQWPATLVQPVGSPLSLECTVEGTSNPNLYWYRQAAGRGLQLLFYSVGIGQISSEVPQNLSASRPQDRQFILSSKKLLLSDSGFYLCAWSPDRNEKLFFGSGTQLSVL.

The chain employs TRBV7-9 and TRBJ2-2, with 14 positions matching TRBD2. The junction had 9 bases not matched to a gene; V was cut back by 5 bases and J by 4 bases. CDR3 length: 18 amino acids. Germline loops: CDR1 SEHNR, CDR2 FQNEAQ (reference sequence). CDR3 region: CASSRGTSGSQVTGELFF. The CDR3 DNA reads TGTGCCAGCAGCAGAGGGACTAGCGGGAGTCAGGTCACCGGGGAGCTGTTTTTT. Full variable domain (rest looked up from reference TRBV7-9 and TRBJ2-2): DTGVSQNPRHKITKRGQNVTFRCDPISEHNRLYWYRQTLGQGPEFLTYFQNEAQLEKSRLLSDRFSAERPKGSFSTLEIQRTEQGDSAMYLCASSRGTSGSQVTGELFFGEGSRLTVL.